This TCR beta chain was identified in a study of beta chain features in type 1 diabetes. Comment on this clone: Its cognate antigen is unknown.

V dropped 0 bases and J dropped 5 bases, with 12 bases sitting between them. Germline CDR1 and CDR2: SGHRS and YFSETQ. This CDR3 contains 14 residues. The sequenced template was cDNA made from the entire isolated RNA. Some clones are missing from TCRdb's copy, which holds only in-frame ones; the method was immunoSEQ multiplex PCR. The sample contains some 63,000 clones, about three fifths of which appear only once. Study observations and caveats: Patients with type 1 diabetes showed fewer VDJ junction insertions and more deletions.

Sequencing was done on a sample of Tregs from blood. The clonotype originates from a woman aged 18 to 35 in good health. The V and J genes are TRBV5-1 and TRBJ2-7, with D uncertain. This CDR3 reads CASSLGQPADEQYF. CDR3 DNA sequence: TGCGCCAGCAGCTTGGGGCAGCCCGCGGACGAGCAGTACTTC. The variable domain in full, completed from reference TRBV5-1 and TRBJ2-7, reads KAGVTQTPRYLIKTRGQQVTLSCSPISGHRSVSWYQQTPGQGLQFLFEYFSETQRNKGNFPGRFSGRQFSNSRSEMNVSTLELGDSALYLCASSLGQPADEQYFGPGTRLTVT.